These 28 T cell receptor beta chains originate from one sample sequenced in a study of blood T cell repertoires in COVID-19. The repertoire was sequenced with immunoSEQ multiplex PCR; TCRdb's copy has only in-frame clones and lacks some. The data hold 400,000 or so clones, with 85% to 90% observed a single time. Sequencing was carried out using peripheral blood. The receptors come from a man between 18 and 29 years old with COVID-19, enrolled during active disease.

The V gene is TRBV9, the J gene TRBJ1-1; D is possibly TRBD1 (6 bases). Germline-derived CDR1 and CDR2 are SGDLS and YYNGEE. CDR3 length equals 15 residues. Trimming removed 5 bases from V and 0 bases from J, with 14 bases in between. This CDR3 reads CASSLAGGMNTEAFF. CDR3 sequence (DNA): TGTGCCAGCAGTTTAGCGGGGGGCATGAACACTGAAGCTTTCTTT.

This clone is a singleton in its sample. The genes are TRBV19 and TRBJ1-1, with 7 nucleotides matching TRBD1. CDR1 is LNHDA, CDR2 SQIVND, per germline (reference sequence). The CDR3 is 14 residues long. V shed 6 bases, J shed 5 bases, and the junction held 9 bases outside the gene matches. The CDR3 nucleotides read TGTGCCAGTAGCCCGGGAGTCAGGGGGACTGAAGCTTTCTTT. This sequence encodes CASSPGVRGTEAFF.

The CDR3 is CATSVQSGNRDTQYF. In DNA, the CDR3 is TGTGCCACCAGCGTACAAAGCGGGAACCGAGATACGCAGTATTTT. This sequence joins TRBV15 and TRBJ2-3; 7 positions agree with TRBD2. The junction had 10 bases not matched to a gene; V was cut back by 5 bases and J by 5 bases. CDR1 is LNHNV, CDR2 YYDKDF, per germline (reference sequence). There are 15 residues in the CDR3. Full variable domain (outside the CDR3, taken from reference TRBV15 and TRBJ2-3): DAMVIQNPRYQVTQFGKPVTLSCSQTLNHNVMYWYQQKSSQAPKLLFHYYDKDFNNEADTPDNFQSRRPNTSFCFLDIRSPGLGDTAMYLCATSVQSGNRDTQYFGPGTRLTVL.

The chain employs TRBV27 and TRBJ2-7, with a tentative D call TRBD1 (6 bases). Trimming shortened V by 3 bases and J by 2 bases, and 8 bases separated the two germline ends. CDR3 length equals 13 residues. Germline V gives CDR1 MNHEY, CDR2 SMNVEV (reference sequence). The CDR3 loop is CASSFQGPYEQYF. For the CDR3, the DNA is TGTGCCAGCAGTTTTCAGGGGCCCTACGAGCAGTACTTC.

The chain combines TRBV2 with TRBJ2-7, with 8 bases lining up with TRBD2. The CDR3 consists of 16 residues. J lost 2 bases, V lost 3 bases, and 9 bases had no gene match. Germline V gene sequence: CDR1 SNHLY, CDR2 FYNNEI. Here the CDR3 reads CASSEGEPGLAYEQYF. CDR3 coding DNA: TGTGCCAGCAGTGAGGGGGAGCCGGGACTAGCCTACGAGCAGTACTTC.

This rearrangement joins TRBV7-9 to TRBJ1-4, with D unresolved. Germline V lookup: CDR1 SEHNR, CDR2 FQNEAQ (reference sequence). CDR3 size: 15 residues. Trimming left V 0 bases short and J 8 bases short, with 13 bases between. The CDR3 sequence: CASSLALTGEEKLFF. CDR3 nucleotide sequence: TGTGCCAGCAGCTTAGCGCTTACCGGGGAGGAAAAACTGTTTTTT.

This chain's CDR3 is CASIGTSGRTFDKNIQYF. CDR3 DNA sequence: TGTGCCAGCATCGGGACTAGCGGGAGAACCTTTGACAAAAACATTCAGTACTTC. The rearrangement joins TRBV28 to TRBJ2-4; 14 bases line up with TRBD2. The CDR3 has 18 residues. Germline CDR1 and CDR2: MDHEN and SYDVKM. Germline trimming cut 7 bases from V and 3 bases from J; bases unmatched to any gene: 11. Supplemented by reference TRBV28 and TRBJ2-4, the full variable domain reads DVKVTQSSRYLVKRTGEKVFLECVQDMDHENMFWYRQDPGLGLRLIYFSYDVKMKEKGDIPEGYSVSREKKERFSLILESASTNQTSMYLCASIGTSGRTFDKNIQYFGAGTRLSVL.

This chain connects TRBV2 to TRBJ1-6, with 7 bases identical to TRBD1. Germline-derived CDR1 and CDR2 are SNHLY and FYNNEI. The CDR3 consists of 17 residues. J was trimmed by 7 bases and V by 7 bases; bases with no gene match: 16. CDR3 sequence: CASTEIWAGGLNSPLHF. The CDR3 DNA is TGTGCCAGCACTGAGATTTGGGCAGGGGGTTTGAATTCACCCCTCCACTTT. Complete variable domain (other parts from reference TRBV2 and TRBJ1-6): EPEVTQTPSHQVTQMGQEVILRCVPISNHLYFYWYRQILGQKVEFLVSFYNNEISEKSEIFDDQFSVERPDGSNFTLKIRSTKLEDSAMYFCASTEIWAGGLNSPLHFGNGTRLTVT.

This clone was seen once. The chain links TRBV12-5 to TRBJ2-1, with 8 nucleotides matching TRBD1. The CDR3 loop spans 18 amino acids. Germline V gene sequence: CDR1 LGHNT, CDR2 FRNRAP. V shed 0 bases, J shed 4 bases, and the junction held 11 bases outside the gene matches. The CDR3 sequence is CASGLVLGRDRRYNEQFF. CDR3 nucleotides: TGTGCTAGTGGTTTGGTACTTGGCCGGGACAGGAGATACAATGAGCAGTTCTTC.

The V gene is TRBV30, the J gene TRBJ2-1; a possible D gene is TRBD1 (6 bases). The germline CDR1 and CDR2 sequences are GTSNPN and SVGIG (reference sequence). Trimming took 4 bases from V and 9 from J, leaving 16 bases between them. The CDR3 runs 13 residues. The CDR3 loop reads CAWTSQGFGEQFF. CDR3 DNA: TGTGCCTGGACCTCACAGGGTTTTGGTGAGCAGTTCTTC.

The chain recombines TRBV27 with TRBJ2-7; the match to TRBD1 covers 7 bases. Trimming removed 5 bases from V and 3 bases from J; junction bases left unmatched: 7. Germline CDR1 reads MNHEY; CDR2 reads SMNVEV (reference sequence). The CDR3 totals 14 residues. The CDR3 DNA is TGTGCCAGCAGTCCCCTAGACAGGGACTACGAGCAGTACTTC. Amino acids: CASSPLDRDYEQYF.

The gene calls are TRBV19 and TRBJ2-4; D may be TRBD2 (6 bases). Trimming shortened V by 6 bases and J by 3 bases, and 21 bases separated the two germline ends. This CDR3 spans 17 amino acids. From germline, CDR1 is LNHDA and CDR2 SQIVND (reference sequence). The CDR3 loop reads CASSPGPSMEGKNIQYF. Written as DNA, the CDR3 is TGTGCCAGTAGCCCGGGCCCTTCGATGGAGGGCAAAAACATTCAGTACTTC. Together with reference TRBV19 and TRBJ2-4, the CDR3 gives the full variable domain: DGGITQSPKYLFRKEGQNVTLSCEQNLNHDAMYWYRQDPGQGLRLIYYSQIVNDFQKGDIAEGYSVSREKKESFPLTVTSAQKNPTAFYLCASSPGPSMEGKNIQYFGAGTRLSVL.

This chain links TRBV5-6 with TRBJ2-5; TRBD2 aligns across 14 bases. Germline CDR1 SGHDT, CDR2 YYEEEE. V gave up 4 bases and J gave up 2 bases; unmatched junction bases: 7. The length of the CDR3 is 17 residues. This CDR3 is CASSRLAGGPNQETQYF. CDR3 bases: TGTGCCAGCAGCAGACTAGCGGGGGGGCCGAATCAAGAGACCCAGTACTTC.

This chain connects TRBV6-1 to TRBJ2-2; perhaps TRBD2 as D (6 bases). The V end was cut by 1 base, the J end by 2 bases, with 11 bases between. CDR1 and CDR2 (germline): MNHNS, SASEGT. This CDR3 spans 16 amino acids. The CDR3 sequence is CASSEVVAVNTGELFF. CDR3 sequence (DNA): TGTGCCAGCAGTGAAGTCGTAGCGGTCAACACCGGGGAGCTGTTTTTT.

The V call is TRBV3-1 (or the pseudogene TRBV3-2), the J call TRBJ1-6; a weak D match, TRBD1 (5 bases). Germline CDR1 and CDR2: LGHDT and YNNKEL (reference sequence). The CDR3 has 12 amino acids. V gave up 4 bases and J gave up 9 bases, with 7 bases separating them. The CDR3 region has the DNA TGTGCCAGCAGCCCCCAGGGTTCACCCCTCCACTTT. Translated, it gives CASSPQGSPLHF.

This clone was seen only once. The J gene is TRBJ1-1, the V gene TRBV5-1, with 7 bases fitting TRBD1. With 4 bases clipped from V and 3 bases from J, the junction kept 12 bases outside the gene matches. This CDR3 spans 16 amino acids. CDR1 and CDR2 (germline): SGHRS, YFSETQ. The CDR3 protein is CASSQNRGTRDTEAFF. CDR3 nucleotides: TGCGCCAGCAGCCAGAACAGGGGCACTAGGGACACTGAAGCTTTCTTT.

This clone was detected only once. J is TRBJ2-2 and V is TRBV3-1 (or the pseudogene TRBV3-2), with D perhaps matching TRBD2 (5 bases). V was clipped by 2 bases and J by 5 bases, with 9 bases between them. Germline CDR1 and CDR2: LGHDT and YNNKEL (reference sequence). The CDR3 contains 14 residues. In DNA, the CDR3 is TGTGCCAGCAGCCAAACGGGGTTTACCGGGGAGCTGTTTTTT. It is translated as CASSQTGFTGELFF.

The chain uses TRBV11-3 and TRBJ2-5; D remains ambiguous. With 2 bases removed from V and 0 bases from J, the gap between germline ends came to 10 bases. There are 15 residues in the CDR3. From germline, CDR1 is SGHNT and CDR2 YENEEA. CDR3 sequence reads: CASSLYSSYQETQYF. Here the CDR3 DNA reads TGTGCCAGCAGCTTATATTCTTCGTACCAAGAGACCCAGTACTTC.

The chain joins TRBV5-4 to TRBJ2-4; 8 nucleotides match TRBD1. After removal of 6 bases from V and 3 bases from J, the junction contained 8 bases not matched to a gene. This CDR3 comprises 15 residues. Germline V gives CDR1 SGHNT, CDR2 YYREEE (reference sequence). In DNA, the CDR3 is TGTGCCAGCAATTCTTGGGGACAGGTCAAAAACATTCAGTACTTC. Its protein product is CASNSWGQVKNIQYF.

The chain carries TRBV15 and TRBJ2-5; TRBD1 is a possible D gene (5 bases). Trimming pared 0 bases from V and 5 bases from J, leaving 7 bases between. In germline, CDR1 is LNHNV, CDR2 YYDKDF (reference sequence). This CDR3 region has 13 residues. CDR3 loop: CATSRDRAETQYF. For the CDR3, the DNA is TGTGCCACCAGCAGAGACAGGGCGGAGACCCAGTACTTC.

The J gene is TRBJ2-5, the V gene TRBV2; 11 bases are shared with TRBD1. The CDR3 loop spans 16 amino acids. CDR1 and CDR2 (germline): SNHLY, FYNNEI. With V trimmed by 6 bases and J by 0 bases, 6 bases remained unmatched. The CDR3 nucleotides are TGTGCCAGCAGGAGGACAGGGGGCTCGTACCAAGAGACCCAGTACTTC. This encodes CASRRTGGSYQETQYF.

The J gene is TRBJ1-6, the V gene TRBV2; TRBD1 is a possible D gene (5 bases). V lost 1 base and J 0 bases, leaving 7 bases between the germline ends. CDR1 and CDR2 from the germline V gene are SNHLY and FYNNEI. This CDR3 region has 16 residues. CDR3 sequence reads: CASSEVTGSYNSPLHF. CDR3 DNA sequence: TGTGCCAGCAGTGAAGTTACAGGCTCCTATAATTCACCCCTCCACTTT. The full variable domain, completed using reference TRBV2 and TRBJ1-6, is EPEVTQTPSHQVTQMGQEVILRCVPISNHLYFYWYRQILGQKVEFLVSFYNNEISEKSEIFDDQFSVERPDGSNFTLKIRSTKLEDSAMYFCASSEVTGSYNSPLHFGNGTRLTVT.

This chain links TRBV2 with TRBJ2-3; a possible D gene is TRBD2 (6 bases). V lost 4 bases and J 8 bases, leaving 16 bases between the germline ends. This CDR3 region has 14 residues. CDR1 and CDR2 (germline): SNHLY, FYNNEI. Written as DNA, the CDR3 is TGTGCCAGCAGTGGACCGGGGCCGGGGGTTACGCAGTATTTT. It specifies CASSGPGPGVTQYF.

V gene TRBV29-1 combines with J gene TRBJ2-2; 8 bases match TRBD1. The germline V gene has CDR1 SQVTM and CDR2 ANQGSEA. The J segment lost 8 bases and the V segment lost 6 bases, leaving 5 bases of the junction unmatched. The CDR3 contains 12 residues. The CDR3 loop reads CSVAWDRGELFF. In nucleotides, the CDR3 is TGCAGCGTGGCCTGGGACAGGGGGGAGCTGTTTTTT.

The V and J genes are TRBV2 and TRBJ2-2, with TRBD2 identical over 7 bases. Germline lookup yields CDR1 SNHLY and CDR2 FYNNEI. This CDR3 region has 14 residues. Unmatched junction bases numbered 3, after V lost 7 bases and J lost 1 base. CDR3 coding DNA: TGTGCCAGCACGCGGGGGTTGAACACCGGGGAGCTGTTTTTT. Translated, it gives CASTRGLNTGELFF.

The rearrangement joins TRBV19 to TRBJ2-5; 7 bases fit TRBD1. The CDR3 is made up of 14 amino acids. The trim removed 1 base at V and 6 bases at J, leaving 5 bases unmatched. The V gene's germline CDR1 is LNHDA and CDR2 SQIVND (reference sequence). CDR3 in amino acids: CASSIGPGQKTQYF. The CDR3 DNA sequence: TGTGCCAGTAGTATAGGACCGGGACAGAAGACCCAGTACTTC.

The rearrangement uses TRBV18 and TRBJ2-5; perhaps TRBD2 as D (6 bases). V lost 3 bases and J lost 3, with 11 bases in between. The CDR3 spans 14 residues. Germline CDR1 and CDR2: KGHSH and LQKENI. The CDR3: CASSPGLLKETQYF. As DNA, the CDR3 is TGTGCCAGCTCACCGGGACTTCTTAAAGAGACCCAGTACTTC.

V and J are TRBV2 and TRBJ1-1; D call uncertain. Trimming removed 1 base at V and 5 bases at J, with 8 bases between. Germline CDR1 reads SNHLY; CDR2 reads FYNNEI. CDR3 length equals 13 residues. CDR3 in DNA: TGTGCCAGCAGTGAAGTCCACGGGACTGAAGCTTTCTTT. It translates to CASSEVHGTEAFF.